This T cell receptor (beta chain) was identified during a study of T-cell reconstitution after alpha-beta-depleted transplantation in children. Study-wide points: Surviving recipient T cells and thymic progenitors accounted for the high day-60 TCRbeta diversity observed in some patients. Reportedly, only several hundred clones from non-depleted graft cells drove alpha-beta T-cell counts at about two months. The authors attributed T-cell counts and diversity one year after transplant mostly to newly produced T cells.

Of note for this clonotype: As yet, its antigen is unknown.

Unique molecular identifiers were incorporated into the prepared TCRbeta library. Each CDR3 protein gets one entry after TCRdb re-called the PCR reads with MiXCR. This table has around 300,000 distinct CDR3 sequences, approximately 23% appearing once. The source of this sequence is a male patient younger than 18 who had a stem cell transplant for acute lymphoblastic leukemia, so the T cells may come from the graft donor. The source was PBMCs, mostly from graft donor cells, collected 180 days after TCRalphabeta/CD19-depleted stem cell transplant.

This CDR3 reads CASSFRLAAYNEQFF. The CDR3 coding sequence is TGTGCCAGCAGCTTTAGGCTAGCGGCTTACAATGAGCAGTTCTTC. The rearrangement links TRBV21-1 to TRBJ2-1; the table's D call, TRBD2, was not checked against the DNA. TRBV21-1 is listed as a pseudogene. This CDR3 has 15 residues.